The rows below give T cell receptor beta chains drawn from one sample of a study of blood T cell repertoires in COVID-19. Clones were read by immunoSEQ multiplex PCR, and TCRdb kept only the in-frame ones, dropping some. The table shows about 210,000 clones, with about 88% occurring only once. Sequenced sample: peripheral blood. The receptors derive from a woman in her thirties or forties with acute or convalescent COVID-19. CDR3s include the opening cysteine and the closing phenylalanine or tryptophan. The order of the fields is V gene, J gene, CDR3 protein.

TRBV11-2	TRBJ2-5	CASSLARLAGGRSQETQYF
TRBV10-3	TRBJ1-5	CAISGDSSNQPQHF
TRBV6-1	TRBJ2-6	CASSDRGSGANVLTF
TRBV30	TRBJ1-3	CAWSPTGGFSGNTIYF
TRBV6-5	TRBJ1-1	CASRANRGSTEAFF
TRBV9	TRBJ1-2	CASSVGVATNYGYTF
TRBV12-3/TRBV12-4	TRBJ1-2	CASSLGGVHGYTF
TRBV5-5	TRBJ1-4	CASSQTTPNEKLFF
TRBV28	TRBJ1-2	CASRPGQGAYGYGYTF
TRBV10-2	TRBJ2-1	CASSPGTSGLPSSYNEQFF
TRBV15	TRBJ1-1	CATSRVAGMNTEAFF
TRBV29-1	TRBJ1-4	CSVALTQDYSEKLFF
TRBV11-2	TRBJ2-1	CASSPSTGTSGGEQFF
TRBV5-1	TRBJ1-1	CASSFTVNTEAFF
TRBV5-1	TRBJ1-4	CASSLASAEKLFF
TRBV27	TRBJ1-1	CASSLSGWTEAFF
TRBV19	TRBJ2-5	CASRQGAGETQYF
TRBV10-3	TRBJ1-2	CAIRPPGPQGAGGYTF
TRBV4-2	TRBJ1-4	CASSQEGLGGRSEKLFF
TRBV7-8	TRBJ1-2	CASSLAPQLNYGYTF
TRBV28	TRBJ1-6	CASSLGQFDSPLHF
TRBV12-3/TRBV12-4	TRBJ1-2	CASSLRRGGGYTF
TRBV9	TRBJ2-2	CASSPYTGELFF
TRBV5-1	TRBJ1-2	CASSLGQNYGYTF
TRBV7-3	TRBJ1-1	CASSLSPPGTLNTEAFF
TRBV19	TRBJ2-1	CASSTQRNNNEQFF
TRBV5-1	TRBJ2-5	CASSLIVIAETQYF
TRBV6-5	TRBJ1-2	CATDTGTGTSYTF
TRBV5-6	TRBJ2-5	CASSSDTTETQYF
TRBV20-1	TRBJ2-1	CSGSGDYEQFF
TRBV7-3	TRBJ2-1	CASSFGRGSYNEQFF
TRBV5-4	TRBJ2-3	CASTSLWADTQYF
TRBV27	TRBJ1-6	CASSLGGNSPLHF
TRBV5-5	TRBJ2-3	CASSLSGGLPDTQYF
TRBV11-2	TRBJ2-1	CASSPPRGVYNEQFF
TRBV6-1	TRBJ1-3	CASSEQESGNTIYF
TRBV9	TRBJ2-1	CASSAGLAGYNEQFF
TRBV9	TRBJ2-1	CASSPRTGGSSYNEQFF